What follows are 28 T cell receptor beta chains derived from one specimen sequenced in a study of beta chain features in type 1 diabetes (dated by TCRdb to between 2017 and 2018). Library preparation used the immunoSEQ multiplex PCR assay. All of the isolated RNA was reverse transcribed with the High Capacity cDNA Reverse Transcription Kit, so expressed TCRB transcripts were sequenced. The clones in this table, taken by TCRdb from immuneACCESS, are in-frame only. Not every clone is retained; where verified, under half of the shortfall comes from an unresolved V gene, and the cause of the rest is unknown. This sample comprises around 650,000 clones, over 10% of them detected only once. The ten largest clones capture over 0.1% of the sample. Antigen specificity for these receptors is unknown. The investigation overall reported the following: In all four CD4+ subsets, TCRB CDR3 length was moderately but significantly shorter in type 1 diabetes patients.

Sequenced sample: naive CD4+ T cells from blood. The sample's cell subset or site, from its label and the paper: true naive CD4+ T cells. Receptors originate from a young man with type 1 diabetes.

This clone was detected a few times. The gene calls are TRBV25-1 and TRBJ2-7, with 8 bases aligning to TRBD1. The germline V gene has CDR1 MGHDK and CDR2 SYGVNS. The CDR3 sequence is 13 residues long. Trimming cost V 3 bases and J 4 bases; bases outside gene matches: 2. The chain's CDR3 is CASSDRGLYEQYF. The CDR3 region has the DNA TGTGCCAGCAGTGACAGGGGGCTGTACGAGCAGTACTTC.

The chain is built from TRBV9 and TRBJ2-3; D is unclear. The CDR3 runs to 14 residues. Trimming took 1 base from V and 0 from J, leaving 6 bases between them. The germline gives CDR1 SGDLS, CDR2 YYNGEE. This chain's CDR3 is CASSVISSTDTQYF. In nucleotides, the CDR3 is TGTGCCAGCAGCGTAATCTCTAGCACAGATACGCAGTATTTT.

The chain has TRBV6-5 and TRBJ2-5, with TRBD1 identical over 8 bases. This CDR3 is built from 15 residues. The germline V gene has CDR1 MNHEY and CDR2 SVGAGI. V lost 8 bases, J lost 3 bases, and 11 bases stayed unmatched. The CDR3 DNA sequence: TGTGCCAGCGGGCTGCAGGGGGCATTGGAAGAGACCCAGTACTTC. Translating it yields CASGLQGALEETQYF.

This clone was observed a few times. This sequence joins TRBV6-5 and TRBJ2-3; D unresolved. Germline-derived CDR1 and CDR2 are MNHEY and SVGAGI. V was shortened by 0 bases and J by 6 bases, with 7 bases between the two germline ends. The CDR3 is 13 amino acids. The CDR3 DNA sequence: TGTGCCAGCAGTTACTCACCTAGGGATACGCAGTATTTT. It specifies CASSYSPRDTQYF.

The chain has TRBV7-2 and TRBJ1-1, with TRBD1 matching 9 bases. Germline CDR1 is SGHTA and CDR2 is FQGNSA. The CDR3 is 14 amino acids. After removal of 6 bases from V and 6 bases from J, the junction contained 8 bases not matched to a gene. The CDR3: CASSSTGGAPEAFF. Written as DNA, the CDR3 is TGTGCCAGCAGTTCCACAGGGGGCGCGCCTGAAGCTTTCTTT. The variable domain in full, with the rest retrieved from reference TRBV7-2 and TRBJ1-1, is GAGVSQSPSNKVTEKGKDVELRCDPISGHTALYWYRQSLGQGLEFLIYFQGNSAPDKSGLPSDRFSAERTGGSVSTLTIQRTQQEDSAVYLCASSSTGGAPEAFFGQGTRLTVV.

The chain has TRBV25-1 and TRBJ2-1; 7 nucleotides align to TRBD1. Germline lookup yields CDR1 MGHDK and CDR2 SYGVNS. Trimming removed 4 bases from V and 9 bases from J; junction bases left unmatched: 6. This CDR3 region has 13 residues. Here the CDR3 reads CASSAHRGSEQFF. CDR3 DNA sequence: TGTGCCAGCAGTGCTCACAGGGGCTCTGAGCAGTTCTTC.

This clone was detected a few times. This chain uses TRBV9 with TRBJ2-3; 10 bases agree with TRBD1. This CDR3 has 14 residues. Per germline, CDR1 SGDLS and CDR2 YYNGEE. Trimming at V came to 4 bases and at J to 10 bases, leaving 9 bases not matched to a gene. In DNA form, the CDR3 reads TGTGCCAGCAGCCTCGGACAGGGGGGAGCCGCGCAGTATTTT. Amino acids: CASSLGQGGAAQYF.

This clone was seen more than once but under ten times. The V call is TRBV7-9, the J call TRBJ1-1, with a possible D match to TRBD1 (5 bases). This CDR3 has 18 amino acids. Between the trimmed V and J ends, which lost 5 bases and 1 base, there was a span of 23 bases. Germline CDR1 and CDR2: SEHNR and FQNEAQ (reference sequence). This chain's CDR3 is CASSPLGGSVQPNTEAFF. In DNA form, the CDR3 reads TGTGCCAGCAGCCCCCTTGGGGGATCGGTCCAGCCGAACACTGAAGCTTTCTTT.

V usage is TRBV7-2 and J usage is TRBJ1-1, with TRBD1 identical over 9 bases. The CDR3 totals 16 residues. V lost 1 base to trimming and J lost 0 bases; unmatched junction nucleotides: 3. Germline V CDR1 and CDR2: SGHTA, FQGNSA. CDR3 sequence reads: CASSLGGQGMNTEAFF. The CDR3 region has the DNA TGTGCCAGCAGCTTAGGAGGACAGGGGATGAACACTGAAGCTTTCTTT.

This clone was detected a few times. The gene calls are TRBV6-4 and TRBJ2-2, with D perhaps TRBD2 (5 bases). Germline V gene data show CDR1 as MRHNA and CDR2 as SNTAGT. This CDR3 is built from 15 residues. The V gene lost 3 bases and the J gene lost 6 bases, with 14 bases spanning the gap. CDR3 loop: CASSEGSGHPGELFF. The CDR3 DNA reads as TGTGCCAGCAGTGAAGGCAGCGGTCATCCCGGGGAGCTGTTTTTT.

This clone was counted between two and nine times. The rearrangement uses TRBV11-3 and TRBJ2-7; D not certain. V was cut by 4 bases and J by 3 bases, with 13 bases left in between. The CDR3 length is 14 residues. The germline V gene encodes CDR1 SGHNT and CDR2 YENEEA. CDR3 region: CASSSPRWGYEQYF. The CDR3 bases are TGTGCCAGCAGCTCTCCTCGGTGGGGCTACGAGCAGTACTTC. The entire variable domain, with the rest obtained from reference TRBV11-3 and TRBJ2-7, is as follows: EAGVVQSPRYKIIEKKQPVAFWCNPISGHNTLYWYLQNLGQGPELLIRYENEEAVDDSQLPKDRFSAERLKGVDSTLKIQPAELGDSAVYLCASSSPRWGYEQYFGPGTRLTVT.

The chain employs TRBV19 and TRBJ2-7; 7 bases line up with TRBD1. Germline-derived CDR1 and CDR2 are LNHDA and SQIVND (reference sequence). V lost 6 bases, J lost 3 bases, and 11 bases stayed unmatched. This CDR3 has 15 amino acids. CDR3 coding DNA: TGTGCCAGTAGACCGGGTCCGGGACAGAACTACGAGCAGTACTTC. It translates to CASRPGPGQNYEQYF. The complete variable domain, with remaining parts taken from reference TRBV19 and TRBJ2-7, reads DGGITQSPKYLFRKEGQNVTLSCEQNLNHDAMYWYRQDPGQGLRLIYYSQIVNDFQKGDIAEGYSVSREKKESFPLTVTSAQKNPTAFYLCASRPGPGQNYEQYFGPGTRLTVT.

The gene calls are TRBV7-9 and TRBJ2-7; 10 positions match TRBD1. The V gene's germline CDR1 is SEHNR and CDR2 FQNEAQ (reference sequence). This CDR3 is built from 15 residues. The trim removed 7 bases at V and 4 bases at J, leaving 10 bases unmatched. CDR3 region: CASTLRGTGEYEQYF. The DNA of the CDR3 is TGTGCCAGCACCCTACGCGGGACAGGGGAATACGAGCAGTACTTC.

The J gene is TRBJ2-1, the V gene TRBV7-8; a possible D gene is TRBD2 (6 bases). Trimming stripped 1 base from V and 9 bases from J, with 10 bases between. The CDR3 sequence is 13 residues long. CDR1 and CDR2 (germline): SGHVS, FQNEAQ. CDR3 sequence: CASSLGPEGEQFF. The DNA of the CDR3 is TGTGCCAGCAGCTTAGGACCGGAGGGTGAGCAGTTCTTC.

This clone was detected a few times. The V call is TRBV9, the J call TRBJ1-2, with a possible D match to TRBD1 (6 bases). CDR3 length: 14 amino acids. Germline V CDR1 and CDR2: SGDLS, YYNGEE. Trimming pared 5 bases from V and 4 bases from J, leaving 15 bases between. The CDR3, as DNA: TGTGCCAGCAGTCGTGGCCAGGGGACCTATGGCTACACCTTC. As protein: CASSRGQGTYGYTF.

The chain couples TRBV7-3 to TRBJ2-5, with D tentatively TRBD2 (5 bases). Trimming removed 5 bases from V and 5 bases from J, with 15 bases in between. CDR1 and CDR2 (germline): SGHTA, FQGTGA. The CDR3 is 14 residues long. CDR3: CASSPGHRGETQYF. The CDR3, as DNA: TGTGCCAGCAGCCCGGGCCATCGAGGGGAGACCCAGTACTTC.

V and J are TRBV28 and TRBJ1-2; D possibly corresponds to TRBD1 (5 bases). V was trimmed by 7 bases and J by 4 bases, leaving 25 bases between them. CDR3 length equals 17 residues. The germline gives CDR1 MDHEN, CDR2 SYDVKM. CDR3 DNA: TGTGCCAGCACTCCTTCGGGTCTTCAGGGTTCCCGCTATGGCTACACCTTC. Protein sequence: CASTPSGLQGSRYGYTF.

V is TRBV2 and J is TRBJ2-3, with a weak D call TRBD1 (6 bases). CDR1 is SNHLY, CDR2 FYNNEI, per germline. This CDR3 has 15 residues. V was trimmed by 4 bases and J by 6 bases, leaving 17 bases between them. The CDR3 nucleotides are TGTGCCAGCAGTGGCGACGCTCTAAGGGGGGATACGCAGTATTTT. This sequence encodes CASSGDALRGDTQYF.

The chain recombines TRBV2 with TRBJ1-4, with D maybe TRBD1 (5 bases). The CDR3 is 14 residues long. Germline loops: CDR1 SNHLY, CDR2 FYNNEI. V lost 6 bases and J lost 0, with 8 bases in between. CDR3 residues: CASRGQATNEKLFF. The CDR3 coding sequence is TGTGCCAGCAGAGGACAAGCAACTAATGAAAAACTGTTTTTT. The complete variable domain, with remaining parts taken from reference TRBV2 and TRBJ1-4, reads EPEVTQTPSHQVTQMGQEVILRCVPISNHLYFYWYRQILGQKVEFLVSFYNNEISEKSEIFDDQFSVERPDGSNFTLKIRSTKLEDSAMYFCASRGQATNEKLFFGSGTQLSVL.

The chain recombines TRBV5-8 with TRBJ1-6; D is perhaps TRBD1 (6 bases). The CDR3 consists of 14 residues. V lost 0 bases, J lost 10 bases, and 11 bases lay in between. CDR1 and CDR2 (germline): SGHTS, YDEGEE. The CDR3 is CASSLGPGESPLHF. The CDR3, as DNA: TGTGCCAGCAGCTTGGGCCCAGGGGAATCACCCCTCCACTTT.

The V call is TRBV14, the J call TRBJ1-5; 10 bases match TRBD1. Germline V gene data show CDR1 as SGHDN and CDR2 as FVKESK. Trimming cost V 4 bases and J 3 bases; bases outside gene matches: 9. This CDR3 has 17 amino acids. The CDR3 DNA reads as TGTGCCAGCAGCCTCCTCCGGGACAGGGGCTACAATCAGCCCCAGCATTTT. Its translation: CASSLLRDRGYNQPQHF.

The sample holds a few counts of this clone. This rearrangement joins TRBV10-3 to TRBJ2-1, with 8 bases aligning to TRBD1. Trimming removed 4 bases from V and 13 bases from J; junction bases left unmatched: 15. The CDR3 covers 15 residues. The germline CDR1 and CDR2 sequences are ENHRY and SYGVKD. CDR3 region: CAISVREDRGRRQFF. CDR3 coding DNA: TGTGCCATCAGTGTGCGGGAAGACAGGGGACGACGACAGTTCTTC.

There are a few counts of this clone. The V gene is TRBV7-8, the J gene TRBJ1-5; D is unclear. Trimming removed 1 base at V and 5 bases at J, with 6 bases between. Germline assignment: CDR1 SGHVS and CDR2 FQNEAQ. This CDR3 spans 13 amino acids. This CDR3 reads CASSLGGDQPQHF. The CDR3 DNA follows: TGTGCCAGCAGCTTAGGAGGAGATCAGCCCCAGCATTTT.

The chain combines TRBV9 with TRBJ2-3; no clear D. The CDR3 totals 13 residues. Germline V gene sequence: CDR1 SGDLS, CDR2 YYNGEE. Trimming took 4 bases from V and 6 from J, leaving 12 bases between them. CDR3 in amino acids: CASSTRARDTQYF. In nucleotides, the CDR3 is TGTGCCAGCAGCACTCGGGCTCGGGATACGCAGTATTTT.

Here the CDR3 reads CASSQGQAQETQYF. In nucleotides, the CDR3 is TGTGCCAGCAGCCAGGGACAGGCACAAGAGACCCAGTACTTC. This chain links TRBV4-2 with TRBJ2-5; TRBD1 aligns across 8 bases. Losses at the gene ends were 3 bases for V and 2 bases for J; bases not matched to a gene: 2. From germline, CDR1 is LGHNA and CDR2 YNFKEQ. The CDR3 totals 14 residues.

This clone has only a few counts. Since the CDR3 does not end with the conserved phenylalanine or tryptophan, this likely comes from a read error. Because the CDR3's place on the DNA is in doubt, the DNA is left out and the CDR3 is given as listed by TCRdb. This chain connects TRBV6-1 to TRBJ1-2. Germline values: CDR1 MNHNS, CDR2 SASEGT. The CDR3 is 10 residues long, ends included. The CDR3 is CASSEASPEL.

This clone came up a few times. This chain links TRBV11-3 with TRBJ2-5, with unresolved D. From germline, CDR1 is SGHNT and CDR2 YENEEA. V lost 5 bases, J lost 3 bases, and 10 bases lay in between. CDR3 length: 13 residues. CDR3: CASSPQAKETQYF. In DNA form, the CDR3 reads TGTGCCAGCAGCCCCCAGGCGAAAGAGACCCAGTACTTC.

This clone was found a few times. The chain links TRBV7-3 to TRBJ2-3; D may match TRBD1 or TRBD2 (5 bases each). The CDR3 runs 16 residues. Germline V lookup: CDR1 SGHTA, CDR2 FQGTGA. Trimming removed 5 bases from V and 4 bases from J, with 19 bases in between. DNA for the CDR3: TGTGCCAGCAGCCAAATTGCCGGGGCCTATCCAGATACGCAGTATTTT. Its protein is CASSQIAGAYPDTQYF.